The present T cell receptor beta chain was sequenced within a study of cytomegalovirus exposure and HLA in healthy donors. Across the whole study: The study placed around 80% of its approximately 400 genotyped donors in the Caucasian-associated ancestry cluster. Whole-study findings and limits: Per a prior analysis, the majority of TCR beta V segments were productive roughly 87% or roughly 30% of the time. A later analysis associated 15,000 or so TCR beta sequences with HLA alleles at a 0.05 false discovery rate. Upon later analysis, TCR association rates were observed to vary by HLA locus, being highest for DRB1 and lowest for HLA-C.

Amplification used 60 Vbeta primers and 13 Jbeta primers. Repertoires were generated with immunoSEQ multiplex PCR, while TCRdb's copy carries only in-frame clones and drops some. The repertoire includes 160,000 or so clones, 60% to 80% of them detected once, and 1.4% sits in the top ten. Concerning this clone: The antigen is undetermined.

The CDR3 has 16 amino acids. CDR1 is SGHRS and CDR2 is YFSETQ in the germline V gene. V shed 4 bases, J shed 4 bases, and the junction held 9 bases outside the gene matches. The chain joins TRBV5-1 to TRBJ2-5, with 11 bases lining up with TRBD2. The sequence came from a woman between 25 and 40 years old in good health and CMV-seronegative. Material: PBMCs. CDR3 coding DNA: TGCGCCAGCAGCCTAGAACTAGCGGGGGAGGGAGAGACCCAGTACTTC. Translating it yields CASSLELAGEGETQYF.